This T cell receptor (beta chain) appears in the sequencing data of a study of somatic mutations in cytotoxic T cells in rheumatoid arthritis. Generated by immunoSEQ multiplex PCR, the TCRdb table keeps only in-frame clones and is missing some. The sample contains about 20,000 clones, approximately 87% of which appear only once. Controls that were healthy consisted of blood donors whose median age was around 51 years (range 21-70), with approximately 55% female. The sample was CD8+ T cells sorted from blood. This clonotype originated in a man aged 35-49 years in good health.

The CDR3 loop reads CATSEKDTQYF. The CDR3 coding sequence is TGTGCCACCTCGGAAAAGGATACGCAGTATTTT. The chain has TRBV10-3 and TRBJ2-3; D not certain. V lost 10 bases and J 6 bases, leaving 11 bases between the germline ends. This CDR3 is 11 amino acids long. Germline V lookup: CDR1 ENHRY, CDR2 SYGVKD.